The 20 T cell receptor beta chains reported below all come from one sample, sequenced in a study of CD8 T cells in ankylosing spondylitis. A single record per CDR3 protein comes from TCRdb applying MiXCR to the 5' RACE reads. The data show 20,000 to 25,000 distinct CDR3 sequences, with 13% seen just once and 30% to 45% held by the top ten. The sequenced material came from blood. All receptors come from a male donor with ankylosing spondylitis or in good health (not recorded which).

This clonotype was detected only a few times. The CDR3 DNA follows: TGCGCCAGCTCCGGACTAGCGGACACCGGGGAGCTGTTTTTT. Its protein is CASSGLADTGELFF. This chain uses TRBV10-2 with TRBJ2-2; TRBD2 matches 10 bases. The V and J ends lost 8 bases and 3 bases, in that order; junction bases with no gene match: 3. The germline CDR1 and CDR2 sequences are WSHSY and SAAADI. This CDR3 comprises 14 residues.

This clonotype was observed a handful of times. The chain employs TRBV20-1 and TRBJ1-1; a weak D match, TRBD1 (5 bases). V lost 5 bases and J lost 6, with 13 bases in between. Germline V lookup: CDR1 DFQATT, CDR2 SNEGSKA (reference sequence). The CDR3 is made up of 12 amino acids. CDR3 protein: CSASDQGAEAFF. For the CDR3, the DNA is TGCAGTGCTTCAGATCAGGGCGCTGAAGCTTTCTTT.

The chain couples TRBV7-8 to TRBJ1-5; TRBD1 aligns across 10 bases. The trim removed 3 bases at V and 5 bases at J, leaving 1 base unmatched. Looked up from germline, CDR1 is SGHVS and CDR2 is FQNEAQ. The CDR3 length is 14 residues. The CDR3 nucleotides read TGTGCCAGCAGCTTTGGGACAGGGGATCAGCCCCAGCATTTT. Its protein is CASSFGTGDQPQHF.

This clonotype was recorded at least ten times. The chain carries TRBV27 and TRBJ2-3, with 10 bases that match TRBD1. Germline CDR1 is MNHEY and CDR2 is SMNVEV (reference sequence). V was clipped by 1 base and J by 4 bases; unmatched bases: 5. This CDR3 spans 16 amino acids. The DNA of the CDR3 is TGTGCCAGCAGTTTATTGGGACAGGGGTTCGCAGATACGCAGTATTTT. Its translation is CASSLLGQGFADTQYF.

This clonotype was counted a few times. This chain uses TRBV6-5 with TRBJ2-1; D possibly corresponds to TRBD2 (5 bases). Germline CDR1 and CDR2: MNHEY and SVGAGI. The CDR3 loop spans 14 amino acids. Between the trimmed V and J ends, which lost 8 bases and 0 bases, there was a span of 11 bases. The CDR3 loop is CASGLGSSYNEQFF. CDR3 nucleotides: TGTGCCAGCGGCCTGGGGAGCTCCTACAATGAGCAGTTCTTC.

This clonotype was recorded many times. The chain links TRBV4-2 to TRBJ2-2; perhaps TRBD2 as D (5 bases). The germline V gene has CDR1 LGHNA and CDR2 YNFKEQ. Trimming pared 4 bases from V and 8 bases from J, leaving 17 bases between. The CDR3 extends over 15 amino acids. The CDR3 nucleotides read TGTGCCAGCAGCCGAGACTATAAGAGCGGTGGGGAGCTGTTTTTT. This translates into CASSRDYKSGGELFF.

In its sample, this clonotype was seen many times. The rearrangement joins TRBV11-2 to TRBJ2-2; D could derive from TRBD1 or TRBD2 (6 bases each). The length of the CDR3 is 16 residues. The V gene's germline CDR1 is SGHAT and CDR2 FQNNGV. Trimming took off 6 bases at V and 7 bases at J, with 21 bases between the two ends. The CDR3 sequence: CASRLPGAQYGGELFF. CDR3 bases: TGTGCCAGCAGGTTGCCGGGGGCGCAGTATGGCGGGGAGCTGTTTTTT.

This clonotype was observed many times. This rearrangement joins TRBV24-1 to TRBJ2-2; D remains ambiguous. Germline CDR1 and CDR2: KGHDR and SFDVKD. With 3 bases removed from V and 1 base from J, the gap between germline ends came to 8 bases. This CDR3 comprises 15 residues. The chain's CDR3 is CATSDHRQNTGELFF. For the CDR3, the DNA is TGTGCCACCAGTGATCATCGACAGAACACCGGGGAGCTGTTTTTT.

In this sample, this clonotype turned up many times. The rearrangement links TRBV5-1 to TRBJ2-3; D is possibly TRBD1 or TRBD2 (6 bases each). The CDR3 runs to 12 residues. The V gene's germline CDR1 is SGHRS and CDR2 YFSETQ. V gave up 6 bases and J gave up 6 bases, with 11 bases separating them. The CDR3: CASTGGIDTQYF. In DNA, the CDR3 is TGCGCCAGCACCGGGGGCATCGATACGCAGTATTTT. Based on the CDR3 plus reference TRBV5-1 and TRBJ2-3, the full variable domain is KAGVTQTPRYLIKTRGQQVTLSCSPISGHRSVSWYQQTPGQGLQFLFEYFSETQRNKGNFPGRFSGRQFSNSRSEMNVSTLELGDSALYLCASTGGIDTQYFGPGTRLTVL.

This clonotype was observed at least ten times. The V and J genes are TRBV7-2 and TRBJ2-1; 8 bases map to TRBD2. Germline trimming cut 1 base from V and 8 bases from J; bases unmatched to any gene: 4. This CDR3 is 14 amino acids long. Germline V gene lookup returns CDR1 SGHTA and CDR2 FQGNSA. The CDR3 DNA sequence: TGTGCCAGCAGCTTAGTTAGGACTAGCTATGAGCAGTTCTTC. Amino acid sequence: CASSLVRTSYEQFF.

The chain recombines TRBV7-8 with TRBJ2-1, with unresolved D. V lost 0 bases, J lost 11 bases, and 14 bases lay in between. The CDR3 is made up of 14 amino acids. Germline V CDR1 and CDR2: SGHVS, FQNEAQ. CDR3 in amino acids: CASSLANTMEKQFF. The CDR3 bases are TGTGCCAGCAGCTTAGCAAATACCATGGAGAAGCAGTTCTTC. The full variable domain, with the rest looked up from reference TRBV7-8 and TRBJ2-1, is GAGVSQSPRYKVAKRGQDVALRCDPISGHVSLFWYQQALGQGPEFLTYFQNEAQLDKSGLPSDRFFAERPEGSVSTLKIQRTQQEDSAVYLCASSLANTMEKQFFGPGTRLTVL.

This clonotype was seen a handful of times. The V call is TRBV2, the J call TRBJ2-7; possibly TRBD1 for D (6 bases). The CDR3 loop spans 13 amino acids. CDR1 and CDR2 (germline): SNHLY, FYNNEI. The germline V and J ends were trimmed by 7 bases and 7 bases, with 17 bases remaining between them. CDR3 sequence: CASIRVTQGEQYF. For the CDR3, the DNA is TGTGCCAGCATACGGGTTACCCAGGGGGAGCAGTACTTC.

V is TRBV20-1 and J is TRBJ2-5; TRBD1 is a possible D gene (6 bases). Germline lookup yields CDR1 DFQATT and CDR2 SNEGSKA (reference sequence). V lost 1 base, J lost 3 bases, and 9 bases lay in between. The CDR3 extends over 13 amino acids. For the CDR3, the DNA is TGCAGTGCTAGAGGGGACAATGAAGAGACCCAGTACTTC. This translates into CSARGDNEETQYF.

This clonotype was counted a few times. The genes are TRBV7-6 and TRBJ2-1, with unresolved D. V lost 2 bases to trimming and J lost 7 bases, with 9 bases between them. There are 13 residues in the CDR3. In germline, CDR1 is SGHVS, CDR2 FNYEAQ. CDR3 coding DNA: TGTGCCAGCAGCTTAACACGACCGAATGAGCAGTTCTTC. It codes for CASSLTRPNEQFF.

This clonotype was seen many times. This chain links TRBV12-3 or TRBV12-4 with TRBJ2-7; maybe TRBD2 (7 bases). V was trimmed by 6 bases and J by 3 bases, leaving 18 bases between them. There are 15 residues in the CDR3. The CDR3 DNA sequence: TGTGCCAGCAGCCTCAAGGGGGGGAGTGTCTACGAGCAGTACTTC. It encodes CASSLKGGSVYEQYF.

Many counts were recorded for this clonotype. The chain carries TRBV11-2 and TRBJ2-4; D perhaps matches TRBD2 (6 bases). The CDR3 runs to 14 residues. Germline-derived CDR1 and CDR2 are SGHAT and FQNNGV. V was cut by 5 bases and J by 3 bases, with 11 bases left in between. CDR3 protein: CASSPTGVKNIQYF. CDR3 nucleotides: TGTGCCAGCAGCCCCACGGGGGTCAAAAACATTCAGTACTTC.

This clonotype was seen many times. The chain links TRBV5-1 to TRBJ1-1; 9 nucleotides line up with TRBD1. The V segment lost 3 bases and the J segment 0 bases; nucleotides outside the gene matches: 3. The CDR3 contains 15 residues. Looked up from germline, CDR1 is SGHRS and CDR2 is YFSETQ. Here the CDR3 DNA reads TGCGCCAGCAGCTGGACAGGGGCAGTGAACACTGAAGCTTTCTTT. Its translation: CASSWTGAVNTEAFF.

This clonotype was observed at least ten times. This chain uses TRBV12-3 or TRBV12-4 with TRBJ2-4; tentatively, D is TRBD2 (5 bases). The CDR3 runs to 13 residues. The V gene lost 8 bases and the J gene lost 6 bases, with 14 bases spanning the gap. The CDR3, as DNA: TGTGCCAGCGGTAGCGTTATCGGAAACATTCAGTACTTC. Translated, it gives CASGSVIGNIQYF.

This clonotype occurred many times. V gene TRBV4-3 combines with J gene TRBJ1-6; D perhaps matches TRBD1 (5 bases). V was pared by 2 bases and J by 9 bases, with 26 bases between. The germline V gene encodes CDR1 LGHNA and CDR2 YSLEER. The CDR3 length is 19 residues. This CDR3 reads CASSQRRSRGELMGSPLHF. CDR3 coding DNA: TGCGCCAGCAGCCAAAGGCGGAGTAGAGGGGAGTTGATGGGTTCACCCCTCCACTTT.

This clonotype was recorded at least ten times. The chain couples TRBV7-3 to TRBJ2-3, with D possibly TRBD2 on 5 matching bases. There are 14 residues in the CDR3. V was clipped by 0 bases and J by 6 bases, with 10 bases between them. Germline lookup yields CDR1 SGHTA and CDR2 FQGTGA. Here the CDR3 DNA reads TGTGCCAGCAGCTTAACGGGAGCCGTGGATACGCAGTATTTT. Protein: CASSLTGAVDTQYF.